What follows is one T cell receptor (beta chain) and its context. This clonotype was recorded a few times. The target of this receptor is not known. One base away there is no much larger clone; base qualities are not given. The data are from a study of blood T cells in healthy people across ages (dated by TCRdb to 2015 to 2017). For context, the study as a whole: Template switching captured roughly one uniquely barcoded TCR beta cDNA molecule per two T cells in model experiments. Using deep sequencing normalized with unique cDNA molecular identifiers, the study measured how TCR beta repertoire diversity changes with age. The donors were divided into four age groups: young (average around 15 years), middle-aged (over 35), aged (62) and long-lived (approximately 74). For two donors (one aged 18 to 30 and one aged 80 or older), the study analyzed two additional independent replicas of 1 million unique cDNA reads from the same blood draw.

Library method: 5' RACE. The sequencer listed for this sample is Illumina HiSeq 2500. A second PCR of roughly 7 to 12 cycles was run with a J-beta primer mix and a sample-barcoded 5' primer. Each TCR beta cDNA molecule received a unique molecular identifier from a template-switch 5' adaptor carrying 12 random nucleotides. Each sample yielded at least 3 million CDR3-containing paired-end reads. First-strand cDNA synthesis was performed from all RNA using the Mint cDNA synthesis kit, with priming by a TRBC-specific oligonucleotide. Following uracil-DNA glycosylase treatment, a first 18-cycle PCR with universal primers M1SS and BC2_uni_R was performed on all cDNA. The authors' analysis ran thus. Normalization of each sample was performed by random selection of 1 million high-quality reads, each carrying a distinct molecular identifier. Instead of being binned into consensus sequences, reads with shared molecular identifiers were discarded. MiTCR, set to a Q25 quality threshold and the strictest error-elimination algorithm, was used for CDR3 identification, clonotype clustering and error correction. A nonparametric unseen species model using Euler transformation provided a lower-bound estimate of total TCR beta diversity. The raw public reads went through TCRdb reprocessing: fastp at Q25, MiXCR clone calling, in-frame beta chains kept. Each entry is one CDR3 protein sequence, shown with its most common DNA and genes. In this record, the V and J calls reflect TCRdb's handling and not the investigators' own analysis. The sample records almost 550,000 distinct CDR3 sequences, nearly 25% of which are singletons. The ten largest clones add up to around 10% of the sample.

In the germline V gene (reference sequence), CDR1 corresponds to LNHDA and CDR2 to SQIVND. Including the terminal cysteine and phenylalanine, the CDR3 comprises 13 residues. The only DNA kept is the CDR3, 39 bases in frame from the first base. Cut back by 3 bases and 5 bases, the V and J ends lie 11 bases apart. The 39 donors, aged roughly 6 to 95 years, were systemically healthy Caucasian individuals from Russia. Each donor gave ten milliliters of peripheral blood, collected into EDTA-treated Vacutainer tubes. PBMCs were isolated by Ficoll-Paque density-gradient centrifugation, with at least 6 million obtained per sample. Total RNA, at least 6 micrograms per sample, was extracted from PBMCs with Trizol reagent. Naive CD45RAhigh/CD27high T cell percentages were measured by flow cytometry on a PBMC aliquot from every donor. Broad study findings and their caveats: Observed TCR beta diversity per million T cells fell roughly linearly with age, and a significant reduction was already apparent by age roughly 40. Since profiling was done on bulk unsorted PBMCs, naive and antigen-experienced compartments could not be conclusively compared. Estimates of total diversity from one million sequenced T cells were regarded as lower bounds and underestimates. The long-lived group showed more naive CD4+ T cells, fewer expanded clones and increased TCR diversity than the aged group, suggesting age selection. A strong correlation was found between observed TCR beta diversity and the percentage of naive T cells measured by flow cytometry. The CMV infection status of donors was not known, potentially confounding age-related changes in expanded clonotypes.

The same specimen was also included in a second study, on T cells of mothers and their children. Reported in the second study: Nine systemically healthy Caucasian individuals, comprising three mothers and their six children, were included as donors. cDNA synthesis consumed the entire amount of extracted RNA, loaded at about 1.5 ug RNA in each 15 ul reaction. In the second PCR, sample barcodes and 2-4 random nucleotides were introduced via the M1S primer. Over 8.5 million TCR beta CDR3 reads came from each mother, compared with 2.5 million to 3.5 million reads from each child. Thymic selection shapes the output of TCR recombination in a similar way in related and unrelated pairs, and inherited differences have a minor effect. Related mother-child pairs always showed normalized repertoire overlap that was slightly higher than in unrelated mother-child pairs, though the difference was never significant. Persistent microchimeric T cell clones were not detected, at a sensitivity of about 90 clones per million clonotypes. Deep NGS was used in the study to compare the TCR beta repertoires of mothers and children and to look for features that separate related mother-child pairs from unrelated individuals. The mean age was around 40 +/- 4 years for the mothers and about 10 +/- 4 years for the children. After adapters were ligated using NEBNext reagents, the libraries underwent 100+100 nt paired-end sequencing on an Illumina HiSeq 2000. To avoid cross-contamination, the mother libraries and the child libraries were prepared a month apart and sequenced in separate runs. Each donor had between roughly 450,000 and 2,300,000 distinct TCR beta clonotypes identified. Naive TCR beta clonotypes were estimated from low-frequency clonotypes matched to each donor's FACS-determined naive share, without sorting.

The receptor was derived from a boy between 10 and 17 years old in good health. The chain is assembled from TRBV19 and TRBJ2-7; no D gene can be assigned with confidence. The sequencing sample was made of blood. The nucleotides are TGTGCCAGTAGTATTGGGCTCCCTGACGAGCAGTACTTC. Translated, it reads CASSIGLPDEQYF.